Detailed here is one TCR beta chain. The sample comes from a study of T-cell reconstitution after alpha-beta-depleted transplantation in children. Unique molecular identifiers were incorporated into the prepared TCRbeta library. MiXCR, applied by TCRdb to the PCR reads, yields one record per CDR3 protein. The sample includes a few hundred thousand distinct CDR3 sequences, 20% of them seen just once. Per germline, CDR1 DFQATT and CDR2 SNEGSKA (reference sequence). This CDR3 spans 15 amino acids. Trimming removed 0 bases from V and 5 bases from J; junction bases left unmatched: 8. V and J are TRBV20-1 and TRBJ1-2; TRBD1 agrees at 8 bases. This receptor was obtained from a human donor who donated a stem cell graft to a child with acute myeloid leukemia. Material: PBMCs from the stem cell graft donor, obtained from the stem cell graft. The CDR3 sequence: CSARDIQGALYGYTF. CDR3 nucleotides: TGCAGTGCTAGAGATATCCAGGGGGCTTTGTATGGCTACACCTTC.